This is a list of T cell receptor beta chains from one sample in a study of T-cell reconstitution after alpha-beta-depleted transplantation in children. Via MiXCR, TCRdb re-called the PCR reads, giving one row per CDR3 protein. The sample shows fewer than 120,000 distinct CDR3 sequences, around 10% of them seen only once. This sample comprised PBMCs from the stem cell graft donor, obtained from the stem cell graft. These receptors were taken from a human donor who donated a stem cell graft to a child with acute lymphoblastic leukemia. The CDR3 runs from the conserved cysteine through the conserved F or W. A D gene is named only where the DNA matches it firmly. Part of the rows lack a size; the others show once, few, many or a class for expanded clones.

j_call v_call clone_size d_call cdr3_aa cdr3_nt
TRBJ2-7 TRBV4-1 many TRBD2 CASSQDRTSYSYEQYF TGCGCCAGCAGCCAAGATCGGACTAGTTATTCCTACGAGCAGTACTTC
TRBJ1-5 TRBV30 NA NA CAWSVWDNQPQHF TGTGCCTGGAGTGTCTGGGATAATCAGCCCCAGCATTTT
TRBJ2-5 TRBV5-1 NA TRBD2 CASRRGLAGERQETQYF TGCGCCAGCAGGAGGGGACTAGCGGGAGAGAGGCAAGAGACCCAGTACTTC
TRBJ2-7 TRBV7-8 many TRBD1 CASSLERQGNDYEQYF TGTGCCAGCAGCTTAGAAAGACAGGGAAATGATTACGAGCAGTACTTC
TRBJ2-2 TRBV12-3/TRBV12-4 many NA CASSVNTGELFF TGTGCCAGCAGTGTTAACACCGGGGAGCTGTTTTTT
TRBJ1-1 TRBV6-1 NA TRBD1 CASTLYRGTGWTEAFF TGTGCCAGCACCCTGTACAGGGGGACTGGGTGGACTGAAGCTTTCTTT
TRBJ1-6 TRBV7-2 many NA CASSIGRNNSPLHF TGTGCCAGCAGTATCGGCAGGAATAATTCACCCCTCCACTTT
TRBJ1-6 TRBV30 many TRBD1 CAWSRTGGDSPLHF TGTGCCTGGAGTCGGACAGGGGGTGATTCACCCCTCCACTTT
TRBJ1-1 TRBV27 many TRBD1 CASSGTGRGTEAFF TGTGCCAGCAGTGGGACAGGGAGAGGCACTGAAGCTTTCTTT
TRBJ1-5 TRBV6-2/TRBV6-3 many TRBD1 CASSYSGQGWSNQPQHF TGTGCCAGCAGTTACTCTGGACAGGGGTGGAGCAATCAGCCCCAGCATTTT
TRBJ2-3 TRBV12-3/TRBV12-4 many TRBD2 CASRTLAGLDTQYF TGTGCCAGCAGAACACTAGCGGGATTAGATACGCAGTATTTT
TRBJ1-5 TRBV6-1 NA TRBD1 CASIEGGQGTNQPQHF TGTGCCAGCATCGAAGGGGGACAGGGAACTAATCAGCCCCAGCATTTT
TRBJ2-1 TRBV20-1 many TRBD2 CSATPGLANEQFF TGCAGTGCTACTCCGGGACTAGCAAATGAGCAGTTCTTC
TRBJ2-3 TRBV12-3/TRBV12-4 many NA CASSLDTATDTQYF TGTGCCAGCAGTTTAGATACAGCAACAGATACGCAGTATTTT
TRBJ2-7 TRBV11-1 many TRBD2 CASSSPGTSGSSYPYEQYF TGTGCCAGCAGCTCACCCGGGACTAGCGGGAGCTCCTACCCCTACGAGCAGTACTTC
TRBJ2-7 TRBV2 many NA CASSGQGLYEQYF TGTGCCAGCAGTGGCCAGGGATTGTACGAGCAGTACTTC
TRBJ2-7 TRBV12-3/TRBV12-4 once NA CASSLAPSYEQYF TGTGCCAGCAGTTTAGCCCCAAGCTACGAGCAGTACTTC
TRBJ1-1 TRBV6-5 many NA CASSYSSKGVGNTEAFF TGTGCCAGCAGTTACTCAAGTAAGGGTGTAGGGAACACTGAAGCTTTCTTT
TRBJ1-1 TRBV5-6 many NA CASSWKTVNTEAFF TGTGCCAGCAGCTGGAAGACAGTGAACACTGAAGCTTTCTTT
TRBJ2-1 TRBV12-3/TRBV12-4 many NA CASSPSRLGGEQFF TGTGCCAGCAGTCCGTCCCGGTTGGGGGGTGAGCAGTTCTTC
TRBJ1-2 TRBV27 NA TRBD1 CASSVRWTGNDGYTF TGTGCCAGCAGTGTTCGCTGGACAGGGAACGATGGCTACACCTTC
TRBJ2-3 TRBV5-1 many TRBD2 CASRLAGDHADTQYF TGCGCCAGTCGACTAGCGGGGGACCACGCAGATACGCAGTATTTT
TRBJ2-4 TRBV11-2 many NA CATSGDILNIQYF TGTGCCACCAGCGGAGACATTTTAAACATTCAGTACTTC
TRBJ1-4 TRBV12-3/TRBV12-4 many NA CASSFDRTTNEKLFF TGTGCCAGCAGTTTCGACAGGACAACTAATGAAAAACTGTTTTTT
TRBJ1-4 TRBV18 many NA CASSNVIGNEKLFF TGTGCCAGCTCAAATGTCATCGGCAATGAAAAACTGTTTTTT
TRBJ1-3 TRBV4-3 many TRBD1 CASQPQGFNTIYF TGCGCCAGCCAGCCACAGGGGTTTAACACCATATATTTT
TRBJ2-7 TRBV5-6 many TRBD2 CASRREGEQYF TGTGCCAGCAGACGGGAGGGTGAGCAGTACTTC
TRBJ2-5 TRBV12-3/TRBV12-4 many NA CASSRRTVRETQYF TGTGCCAGCAGCCGAAGGACAGTACGGGAGACCCAGTACTTC
TRBJ2-1 TRBV6-2/TRBV6-3 many TRBD2 CASRGVGGGPLFTLYNEQFF TGTGCCAGCAGGGGCGTTGGCGGGGGACCCCTATTTACCCTTTACAATGAGCAGTTCTTC
TRBJ2-3 TRBV3-1 many NA CASSSGFSDTQYF TGTGCCAGCAGCTCCGGGTTTTCAGATACGCAGTATTTT
TRBJ2-7 TRBV12-3/TRBV12-4 many TRBD1 CASSPLDRFSYEQYF TGTGCCAGCAGCCCCCTGGACAGGTTCTCCTACGAGCAGTACTTC
TRBJ2-3 TRBV4-2 many TRBD2 CASSQGLAGADTQYF TGTGCCAGCAGCCAAGGACTAGCGGGAGCAGATACGCAGTATTTT
TRBJ1-4 TRBV18 NA NA CASSPSPLETAISNEKLFF TGTGCCAGCTCACCTTCGCCCCTAGAGACAGCGATATCTAATGAAAAACTGTTTTTT
TRBJ1-1 TRBV19 few NA CASSMDSNSEAFF TGTGCCAGTAGTATGGACAGCAACAGTGAAGCTTTCTTT
TRBJ2-1 TRBV7-3 NA NA CASSLGGHNEQFF TGTGCCAGCAGCTTAGGCGGGCACAATGAGCAGTTCTTC
TRBJ2-3 TRBV7-9 many TRBD2 CASSFSGRAGDAQYF TGTGCCAGCAGCTTCAGCGGGAGGGCCGGAGACGCGCAGTATTTT
TRBJ2-1 TRBV4-3 NA NA CASSRARYNEQFF TGCGCCAGCAGCCGGGCGAGGTACAATGAGCAGTTCTTC
TRBJ2-1 TRBV20-1 many NA CSARGFSGALSSYNEQFF TGCAGTGCTAGGGGTTTTAGCGGAGCCCTGAGCTCCTACAATGAGCAGTTCTTC
TRBJ2-7 TRBV27 NA NA CANPRPEGFDEQYF TGTGCCAACCCCCGCCCAGAGGGCTTTGACGAGCAGTACTTC
TRBJ1-4 TRBV10-3 many NA CAISEGGDATNEKLFF TGTGCCATCAGTGAGGGAGGGGACGCAACTAATGAAAAACTGTTTTTT
TRBJ2-7 TRBV7-2 NA NA CASSPLHAQYF TGTGCCAGCAGCCCCTTGCACGCGCAGTACTTC
TRBJ2-3 TRBV24-1 many NA CATSDPKDHPSTDTQYF TGTGCCACCAGTGACCCTAAGGATCACCCTAGCACAGATACGCAGTATTTT
TRBJ2-1 TRBV27 many TRBD2 CASSLSSRPSGRALGSYNEQFF TGTGCCAGCAGTTTATCATCCCGACCTAGCGGGAGGGCCTTGGGCTCCTACAATGAGCAGTTCTTC
TRBJ2-7 TRBV28 many TRBD1 CASSLGTDIYEQYF TGTGCCAGCAGTTTAGGGACAGACATATACGAGCAGTACTTC
TRBJ2-7 TRBV12-3/TRBV12-4 many NA CASSLMGPYEQYF TGTGCCAGCAGTTTAATGGGTCCCTACGAGCAGTACTTC
TRBJ1-5 TRBV6-2/TRBV6-3 many TRBD1 CASSKSDRKNHF TGTGCCAGCAGTAAGTCGGACAGGAAAAACCATTTT
TRBJ1-6 TRBV12-3/TRBV12-4 many NA CASSLEVYNSPLHF TGTGCCAGCAGTTTGGAGGTCTATAATTCACCCCTCCACTTT
TRBJ2-3 TRBV7-6 many TRBD2 CASSPRRTGLAYDTQYF TGTGCCAGCAGCCCTAGGAGGACGGGACTAGCATATGATACGCAGTATTTT
TRBJ2-5 TRBV6-5 many TRBD2 CASSSGLARGQETQYF TGTGCCAGCAGTTCGGGACTAGCGAGGGGGCAAGAGACCCAGTACTTC
TRBJ2-6 TRBV30 few NA CAWSTGDSGANGLTF TGTGCCTGGAGTACCGGGGATTCCGGGGCCAACGGCCTGACTTTC
TRBJ1-4 TRBV5-1 many NA CASSLTPGRNNEKLFF TGCGCCAGCAGCTTGACTCCGGGACGGAATAATGAAAAACTGTTTTTT
TRBJ1-6 TRBV6-5 many NA CASSLDTLGSPLHF TGTGCCAGCAGTTTGGACACCTTAGGTTCACCCCTCCACTTT
TRBJ2-7 TRBV20-1 many TRBD1 CSAPSPGTGKDEQYF TGCAGTGCTCCTTCCCCCGGGACAGGGAAGGACGAGCAGTACTTC
TRBJ2-7 TRBV7-9 NA NA CASSLEGLAQSLHEQYF TGTGCCAGCAGCCTAGAGGGTTTGGCACAGTCTCTCCACGAGCAGTACTTC
TRBJ1-1 TRBV5-1 many NA CASRPAEVLNTEAFF TGCGCCAGCAGGCCCGCGGAGGTCTTAAACACTGAAGCTTTCTTT
TRBJ1-5 TRBV25-1 NA NA CASSEQFNQPQHF TGTGCCAGCAGTGAACAGTTTAATCAGCCCCAGCATTTT
TRBJ2-7 TRBV11-2 many NA CASSPEGHGTYEQYF TGTGCCAGCAGCCCCGAAGGGCACGGGACCTACGAGCAGTACTTC
TRBJ1-5 TRBV23-1 once NA CASSQSRQSSNQPQHF TGCGCCAGCAGTCAATCGCGTCAGAGTAGCAATCAGCCCCAGCATTTT
TRBJ2-7 TRBV5-1 many NA CASTQKQGSYEQYF TGCGCCAGCACCCAGAAACAGGGTTCCTACGAGCAGTACTTC
TRBJ2-7 TRBV7-9 many TRBD2 CASSSPTSGGTYEQYF TGTGCCAGCAGCTCCCCAACTAGCGGGGGAACCTACGAGCAGTACTTC